The 18 T cell receptor beta chains below were found in one sample sequenced in a study of blood T cell repertoires in COVID-19. Produced via immunoSEQ multiplex PCR; TCRdb's table is partial and in-frame only. The sample consists of approximately 260,000 clones, about 89% of them appearing once. Sequenced sample: peripheral blood. Source of these receptors: a man over 45 with acute or convalescent COVID-19.

This clone was recorded only once. The chain carries TRBV18 and TRBJ2-1, with 7 bases matching TRBD1. Germline CDR1 KGHSH, CDR2 LQKENI. The CDR3 covers 17 residues. J lost 5 bases, V lost 3 bases, and 13 bases had no gene match. In DNA, the CDR3 is TGTGCCAGCTCACCCCCGAGTTTGACGACAGGGCACAATGAGCAGTTCTTC. Translated: CASSPPSLTTGHNEQFF.

The rearrangement joins TRBV18 to TRBJ2-1, with 7 bases aligning to TRBD1. The CDR3 is 17 amino acids. Germline assignment: CDR1 KGHSH and CDR2 LQKENI. J was trimmed by 1 base and V by 3 bases; bases with no gene match: 9. CDR3 in DNA: TGTGCCAGCTCACCGTACCCCAGGGGGACGTCCTACAATGAGCAGTTCTTC. This gives the protein CASSPYPRGTSYNEQFF.

The chain couples TRBV12-2 to TRBJ1-3; the D call of TRBD1 is as the table states it, not checked on the DNA. TRBV12-2 is listed as a pseudogene. The CDR3 spans 16 residues. CDR3 residues: CASRLEGQLSGNTIYF. CDR3 in DNA: TGTGCAAGTCGCTTAGAGGGACAACTCTCTGGAAACACCATATATTTT.

This chain uses TRBV11-2 with TRBJ2-1; possibly TRBD1 for D (5 bases). Germline loops: CDR1 SGHAT, CDR2 FQNNGV. This CDR3 is built from 14 residues. The V end was cut by 5 bases, the J end by 5 bases, with 13 bases between. CDR3 region: CASSRITGHNEQFF. The CDR3 DNA reads as TGTGCCAGCAGCAGAATCACAGGTCACAATGAGCAGTTCTTC.

The genes are TRBV5-4 and TRBJ2-2; D is unclear. CDR1 SGHNT and CDR2 YYREEE come from the germline V gene (reference sequence). This CDR3 has 13 residues. V lost 1 base to trimming and J lost 4 bases, with 5 bases between them. The CDR3 bases are TGTGCCAGCAGCTTGAGCGTCACCGGGGAGCTGTTTTTT. Translation: CASSLSVTGELFF.

The V call is TRBV10-2, the J call TRBJ2-2; D might be TRBD1 (6 bases). Per the germline V gene, CDR1 is WSHSY and CDR2 is SAAADI. The CDR3 loop spans 14 amino acids. V lost 6 bases, J lost 2 bases, and 10 bases lay in between. The CDR3, as DNA: TGCGCCAGCAGCAAGGGACAAAACACCGGGGAGCTGTTTTTT. This encodes CASSKGQNTGELFF.

Only one count was recorded for this clone. The rearrangement joins TRBV2 to TRBJ2-3; D not certain. The germline CDR1 and CDR2 sequences are SNHLY and FYNNEI. Trimming took 5 bases from V and 6 from J, leaving 6 bases between them. This CDR3 region has 11 residues. CDR3 in DNA: TGTGCCAGCAGTCCCATTGATACGCAGTATTTT. Translating it yields CASSPIDTQYF.

V is TRBV30 and J is TRBJ2-7, with D perhaps TRBD2 (7 bases). Trimming stripped 3 bases from V and 4 bases from J, with 25 bases between. This CDR3 is 17 amino acids long. Looked up from germline, CDR1 is GTSNPN and CDR2 is SVGIG (reference sequence). CDR3 sequence (DNA): TGTGCCTGGAGCCAACCCCTCGGGGGGCCGCAATTTTACGAGCAGTACTTC. As protein: CAWSQPLGGPQFYEQYF.

The chain joins TRBV24-1 to TRBJ1-3; D call uncertain. The CDR3 contains 13 residues. Germline assignment: CDR1 KGHDR and CDR2 SFDVKD. V lost 11 bases and J lost 1, with 11 bases in between. The chain's CDR3 is CASPTESGNTIYF. CDR3 DNA sequence: TGTGCCAGCCCAACAGAGTCTGGAAACACCATATATTTT.

The V call is TRBV10-1, the J call TRBJ2-2; a possible D gene is TRBD1 (6 bases). Trimming stripped 0 bases from V and 0 bases from J, with 8 bases between. CDR1 is WNHNN and CDR2 is SYGVQD in the germline V gene (reference sequence). The CDR3 has 16 amino acids. For the CDR3, the DNA is TGCGCCAGCAGTGAGTCAGGGACACCGAACACCGGGGAGCTGTTTTTT. It is translated as CASSESGTPNTGELFF.

The rearrangement links TRBV27 to TRBJ1-4, with no clear D. Germline V gene lookup returns CDR1 MNHEY and CDR2 SMNVEV (reference sequence). V shed 5 bases and J shed 8 bases, with 15 bases lying between them. This CDR3 comprises 14 residues. DNA for the CDR3: TGTGCCAGCAGTCTGACCCACGGGAAAGAAAAACTGTTTTTT. Protein product: CASSLTHGKEKLFF.

CDR3 in DNA: TGCGCCAGCAGCTTACCGGGACAGGGCAGGTATGAGCAGTTCTTC. This gives the protein CASSLPGQGRYEQFF. The chain is built from TRBV5-1 and TRBJ2-1; 9 bases are a match to TRBD1. Trimming at V came to 2 bases and at J to 8 bases, leaving 8 bases not matched to a gene. The CDR3 runs to 15 residues. Germline V gene lookup returns CDR1 SGHRS and CDR2 YFSETQ.

The chain is built from TRBV5-1 and TRBJ2-2; 12 nucleotides align to TRBD2. J lost 1 base, V lost 5 bases, and 3 bases had no gene match. There are 16 residues in the CDR3. The germline V gene encodes CDR1 SGHRS and CDR2 YFSETQ. The CDR3 sequence: CASRQTSGGNTGELFF. CDR3 sequence (DNA): TGCGCCAGCAGACAGACTAGCGGGGGGAACACCGGGGAGCTGTTTTTT.

The J gene is TRBJ1-5, the V gene TRBV10-2, with D hard to call. CDR1 is WSHSY, CDR2 SAAADI, per germline. V lost 5 bases and J 0 bases, leaving 5 bases between the germline ends. The CDR3 extends over 13 amino acids. The CDR3: CASSQNSNQPQHF. In DNA form, the CDR3 reads TGCGCCAGCAGTCAGAATAGCAATCAGCCCCAGCATTTT.

This rearrangement joins TRBV7-8 to TRBJ1-5, with D perhaps TRBD1 (6 bases). Germline V gives CDR1 SGHVS, CDR2 FQNEAQ. The CDR3 length is 16 residues. Trimming removed 1 base from V and 5 bases from J, with 15 bases in between. CDR3 nucleotide sequence: TGTGCCAGCAGCTTAGGGGGCAGGGGCAGTGATCAGCCCCAGCATTTT. Encoded protein: CASSLGGRGSDQPQHF.

V usage is TRBV30 and J usage is TRBJ1-2; 8 bases agree with TRBD1. The length of the CDR3 is 13 residues. Losses at the gene ends were 1 base for V and 8 bases for J; bases not matched to a gene: 6. The V gene's germline CDR1 is GTSNPN and CDR2 SVGIG (reference sequence). The CDR3 sequence is CAWSATGGQGYTF. The CDR3 region has the DNA TGTGCCTGGAGTGCAACAGGGGGGCAAGGCTACACCTTC.

The chain employs TRBV5-1 and TRBJ2-2; the match to TRBD2 covers 14 bases. Trimming at V came to 6 bases and at J to 0 bases, leaving 10 bases not matched to a gene. The CDR3 consists of 19 residues. Germline values: CDR1 SGHRS, CDR2 YFSETQ. Written as DNA, the CDR3 is TGCGCCAGCATCCTAGGAAGGACTAGCGGGGGGACGAACACCGGGGAGCTGTTTTTT. Translated: CASILGRTSGGTNTGELFF.

The V gene is TRBV6-2 or TRBV6-3, the J gene TRBJ2-1; weak D call: TRBD1 (6 bases). Germline-derived CDR1 and CDR2 are MNHEY and SVGEGT. CDR3 length equals 11 residues. Between the trimmed V and J ends, which lost 5 bases and 15 bases, there was a span of 14 bases. The CDR3 DNA follows: TGTGCCAGCAGTACACGGACAGAGGGGTTCTTC. This gives the protein CASSTRTEGFF.